Below are 10 T cell receptor beta chains sequenced from a single sample in a study of T cell responses to AZD1222 COVID-19 vaccine. This table comes from immunoSEQ multiplex PCR, and its TCRdb copy is limited to in-frame clones, with some not included. The sample holds about 150,000 clones, approximately 90% seen once. The specimen comprised peripheral blood, sampled on day 0 of AZD1222 vaccination. The receptors here all came from an adult in good health.

The V call is TRBV5-1, the J call TRBJ1-1, with D hard to call. Germline V gives CDR1 SGHRS, CDR2 YFSETQ. This CDR3 region has 16 residues. V was trimmed by 2 bases and J by 4 bases, leaving 18 bases between them. This CDR3 is CASSLIGWASGTEAFF. In nucleotides, the CDR3 is TGCGCCAGCAGCTTAATCGGGTGGGCCTCGGGCACTGAAGCTTTCTTT.

This chain uses TRBV7-2 with TRBJ1-1, with a possible D match to TRBD1 (6 bases). The germline V gene has CDR1 SGHTA and CDR2 FQGNSA. This CDR3 comprises 15 residues. Trimming shortened V by 5 bases and J by 3 bases, and 16 bases separated the two germline ends. CDR3 loop: CASSPKLTGYTEAFF. The CDR3 DNA follows: TGTGCCAGCAGCCCGAAACTGACAGGCTACACTGAAGCTTTCTTT. Looking up the rest from reference TRBV7-2 and TRBJ1-1 gives the full variable domain: GAGVSQSPSNKVTEKGKDVELRCDPISGHTALYWYRQSLGQGLEFLIYFQGNSAPDKSGLPSDRFSAERTGGSVSTLTIQRTQQEDSAVYLCASSPKLTGYTEAFFGQGTRLTVV.

The chain couples TRBV6-1 to TRBJ2-1; TRBD2 is a possible D gene (6 bases). Germline V gene data show CDR1 as MNHNS and CDR2 as SASEGT. CDR3 length: 17 residues. Trimming shortened V by 0 bases and J by 0 bases, and 12 bases separated the two germline ends. CDR3 sequence reads: CASSEAGGASSYNEQFF. The CDR3 nucleotides read TGTGCCAGCAGTGAAGCCGGGGGAGCTAGCTCCTACAATGAGCAGTTCTTC.

This clone has only a few counts. This chain uses TRBV18 with TRBJ1-6; D unresolved. The CDR3 is 12 residues long. Germline values: CDR1 KGHSH, CDR2 LQKENI. The V end was cut by 8 bases, the J end by 8 bases, with 10 bases between. CDR3 region: CASATRDSPLHF. The CDR3 nucleotides are TGTGCCAGCGCAACTAGGGATTCACCCCTCCACTTT.

V usage is TRBV11-2 and J usage is TRBJ2-7, with 9 bases matching TRBD1. The J segment lost 3 bases and the V segment lost 1 base, leaving 10 bases of the junction unmatched. From germline, CDR1 is SGHAT and CDR2 FQNNGV. The CDR3 consists of 17 residues. Here the CDR3 DNA reads TGTGCCAGCAGCTTAGGGGGGACAGGGAAGAAACTCTACGAGCAGTACTTC. Residues: CASSLGGTGKKLYEQYF.

This chain connects TRBV19 to TRBJ1-1; no reliable D call. CDR3 size: 15 residues. Trimming cost V 10 bases and J 0 bases, with 18 bases left between them. Germline V gives CDR1 LNHDA, CDR2 SQIVND (reference sequence). CDR3 region: CATTAQLKVNTEAFF. As DNA, the CDR3 is TGTGCCACCACCGCCCAGCTGAAGGTGAACACTGAAGCTTTCTTT.

V is TRBV11-2 and J is TRBJ2-5; TRBD1 matches at 7 bases. CDR1 is SGHAT and CDR2 is FQNNGV in the germline V gene. The CDR3 sequence is 12 residues long. V shed 1 base, J shed 10 bases, and the junction held 3 bases outside the gene matches. CDR3 amino acids: CASSLGGQYQYF. CDR3 nucleotides: TGTGCCAGCAGCTTAGGGGGACAGTACCAGTACTTC.

This clone was counted a single time. CDR3 bases: TGCAGCGTTGTAAGCACAGGGCCGAACACCGGGGAGCTGTTTTTT. Its translation: CSVVSTGPNTGELFF. The gene calls are TRBV29-1 and TRBJ2-2; D is perhaps TRBD1 (6 bases). Trimming took 4 bases from V and 0 from J, leaving 12 bases between them. CDR1 is SQVTM and CDR2 is ANQGSEA in the germline V gene. The CDR3 covers 15 residues.

This clone was detected only once. This chain connects TRBV28 to TRBJ2-7; a possible D gene is TRBD2 (5 bases). The V end was cut by 2 bases, the J end by 0 bases, with 11 bases between. In germline, CDR1 is MDHEN, CDR2 SYDVKM. The CDR3 has 15 residues. In DNA, the CDR3 is TGTGCCAGCAGTTTACAAGGACTGAGCTCCTACGAGCAGTACTTC. It yields the protein CASSLQGLSSYEQYF.

The chain combines TRBV5-5 with TRBJ1-5; D possibly corresponds to TRBD1 (5 bases). Trimming took off 0 bases at V and 3 bases at J, with 10 bases between the two ends. CDR3 length: 15 residues. The germline CDR1 and CDR2 sequences are SGHKS and YYEKEE (reference sequence). This chain's CDR3 is CASSLESRVNQPQHF. The CDR3 region has the DNA TGTGCCAGCAGCTTGGAGAGCAGGGTCAATCAGCCCCAGCATTTT.